These T cell receptor beta chains were read from a single sample in a study of early T cells in non-severe SARS-CoV-2 infection. MiXCR was run by TCRdb on the 5' RACE reads, yielding one entry per CDR3 protein. The table shows 55,000 to 65,000 distinct CDR3 sequences, with approximately 15% occurring only once. The specimen comprised whole blood, sampled at baseline. All receptors come from an adult who was a healthcare worker with PCR-confirmed SARS-CoV-2 infection or an uninfected control (not recorded which). Each CDR3 is given with its conserved first and last residue. Fields, in order: V gene, CDR3 length, D gene, J gene, clone size, CDR3 DNA, CDR3 protein. A D gene is named only where the DNA matches it firmly. For some rows the clone size is stated as once, few or many, or as a class when expanded; others skip it.

>TRBV11-2|14|TRBD1|TRBJ2-7|few
TGTGCCAGCGCAGCGGAAACAGGGGGCTACGAGCAGTACTTC
CASAAETGGYEQYF
>TRBV20-1|12|NA|TRBJ1-1|once
TGCAGTGCTAGTCGACAACTTAACGAAGCTTTCTTT
CSASRQLNEAFF
>TRBV14|15|NA|TRBJ2-7|few
TGTGCCAGCAGCTCCTCAAGAAGGGTGGTATACGAGCAGTACTTC
CASSSSRRVVYEQYF
>TRBV11-3|12|NA|TRBJ2-1|NA
TGTGCCAGCAGCCAAGGGGAATATGAGCAGTTCTTC
CASSQGEYEQFF
>TRBV10-1|13|NA|TRBJ1-5|NA
TGCGCCAGCAGTGCAGGGCGAGATCAGCCCCAGCATTTT
CASSAGRDQPQHF
>TRBV4-2|18|TRBD2|TRBJ2-3|NA
TGTGCCAGCAGCCAAAGCGGGGGGGCAACCACTAGCACAGATACGCAGTATTTT
CASSQSGGATTSTDTQYF
>TRBV27|13|NA|TRBJ1-1|NA
TGTGCCAGCAGTTTAACCAGGGACACTGAAGCTTTCTTT
CASSLTRDTEAFF
>TRBV5-1|16|NA|TRBJ2-3|few
TGCGCCAGCAGCATCGATTCAGGCTTCGCGACGGATACGCAGTATTTT
CASSIDSGFATDTQYF
>TRBV12-5|14|NA|TRBJ2-3|few
TGTGCTAGTGTAATCGGTTCTAGCACAGATACGCAGTATTTT
CASVIGSSTDTQYF
>TRBV21-1|14|NA|TRBJ2-1|NA
TGTGCCAACGAGAGCGGGGGCAAAGGAGGTGAGCAGTTCTTC
CANESGGKGGEQFF
>TRBV7-9|12|NA|TRBJ1-1|few
TGTGCCAGCAGGAAGGGGAACACTGAAGCTTTCTTT
CASRKGNTEAFF
>TRBV19|17|NA|TRBJ2-1|NA
TGTGCCAGTAGTATTTTCCTAGGGGTTATTAGGGTGAATGAGCAGTTCTTC
CASSIFLGVIRVNEQFF
>TRBV6-2/TRBV6-3|17|TRBD2|TRBJ2-1|NA
TGTGCCAGCAGTTACTTTAGCGGGGGTCCCTCCTACAATGAGCAGTTCTTC
CASSYFSGGPSYNEQFF
>TRBV12-3/TRBV12-4|12|NA|TRBJ1-1|few
TGTGCCAGCAGTTTTAGTCCACTTGAAGCTTTCTTT
CASSFSPLEAFF
>TRBV7-9|14|NA|TRBJ1-2|many
TGTGCCAGCAGCTTCGGATACTTCAACTATGGCTACACCTTC
CASSFGYFNYGYTF
>TRBV25-1|15|NA|TRBJ2-3|NA
TGTGCCAGCAGTGATGATCTGGGTTGGACAGATACGCAGTATTTT
CASSDDLGWTDTQYF
>TRBV6-1|15|NA|TRBJ1-6|few
TGTGCCAGCAGTGAAAGGCGGCAGCCGAATTCACCCCTCCACTTT
CASSERRQPNSPLHF
>TRBV12-3/TRBV12-4|17|NA|TRBJ1-2|NA
TGTGCCAGCAGTTTAGGACGCCGCGGACCTGCTAACTATGGCTACACCTTC
CASSLGRRGPANYGYTF
>TRBV5-6|16|NA|TRBJ1-1|NA
TGTGCCAGCAGCCCGGACAGAGGCCGGTTGAACACTGAAGCTTTCTTT
CASSPDRGRLNTEAFF
>TRBV10-3|14|TRBD1|TRBJ1-5|NA
TGTGCCATCAGTCCCGGACAGGGCAATCAGCCCCAGCATTTT
CAISPGQGNQPQHF
>TRBV20-1|14|NA|TRBJ2-3|few
TGCAGTGCTAGTCGCGTGCAGTTCACAGATACGCAGTATTTT
CSASRVQFTDTQYF
>TRBV6-1|14|NA|TRBJ2-3|NA
TGTGCCAGCAGCTCCCGACGTGGCACATATACGCAGTATTTT
CASSSRRGTYTQYF
>TRBV5-1|17|TRBD1|TRBJ2-5|many
TGCGCCAGCAGGCGAATCCCCGGGACAGGGGGACAAGAGACCCAGTACTTC
CASRRIPGTGGQETQYF
>TRBV10-1|15|TRBD2|TRBJ2-3|NA
TGCGCCAGCAGTGAGAGCGGGAGGATCGTCCATACGCAGTATTTT
CASSESGRIVHTQYF
>TRBV7-2|15|NA|TRBJ1-6|few
TGTGCCAGCAGCTTAGGAGGGGGAGATAATTCACCCCTCCACTTT
CASSLGGGDNSPLHF
>TRBV12-3/TRBV12-4|16|TRBD2|TRBJ2-1|NA
TGTGCCAGCAGTTCGACTAGCGGGGGGTCGGTCGATGAGCAGTTCTTC
CASSSTSGGSVDEQFF
>TRBV20-1|14|NA|TRBJ2-7|few
TGCAGTGCTACCCCTCGTCCGGATGGAGGGGAGCAGTACTTC
CSATPRPDGGEQYF
>TRBV7-6|16|TRBD2|TRBJ2-1|many
TGTGCCAGCAGTGATAGACTAGCGGGACACTACAATGAGCAGTTCTTC
CASSDRLAGHYNEQFF
>TRBV27|16|NA|TRBJ2-7|NA
TGTGCCAGCAGTCTTTACGGGGAAAGGGTGTCCTACGAGCAGTACTTC
CASSLYGERVSYEQYF
>TRBV20-1|12|TRBD1|TRBJ2-7|NA
TGCAGTGCTGGGACAGGTCCGTGGGAGCAGTACTTC
CSAGTGPWEQYF
>TRBV11-3|13|TRBD2|TRBJ2-1|few
TGTGCCAGCAGCCCAGCGGGGAGCAATGAGCAGTTCTTC
CASSPAGSNEQFF
>TRBV9|12|NA|TRBJ1-1|NA
NA
CASSVGQGATFF
>TRBV7-9|17|NA|TRBJ2-3|few
TGTGCCAGCAGCCCTCCATACAGATTTCCGGCGGCAGATACGCAGTATTTT
CASSPPYRFPAADTQYF
>TRBV27|14|NA|TRBJ2-2|few
TGTGCCAGCGCCCTTCGCGGATACACCGGGGAGCTGTTTTTT
CASALRGYTGELFF
>TRBV2|12|NA|TRBJ2-1|few
TGTGCCAGCAGTGTGGGGGCCGATGAGCAGTTCTTC
CASSVGADEQFF
>TRBV20-1|16|TRBD2|TRBJ2-1|few
TGCAGTGCTAGAGCCCCGGGACTAGCGGCCTACAATGAGCAGTTCTTC
CSARAPGLAAYNEQFF
>TRBV20-1|16|TRBD2|TRBJ2-3|NA
TGCAGTGCTAGAGATCCTAGCGGGAGGAGCACAGATACGCAGTATTTT
CSARDPSGRSTDTQYF
>TRBV20-1|14|TRBD2|TRBJ2-7|few
TGCAGTGCTCTTGGAACTAGCGGGCTTTACGAGCAGTACTTC
CSALGTSGLYEQYF
>TRBV9|16|NA|TRBJ2-2|few
TGTGCCAGCAGCCTCAAGACGGTCTATGTTACCGGGGAGCTGTTTTTT
CASSLKTVYVTGELFF
>TRBV30|14|TRBD1|TRBJ1-2|few
TGTGCCTGGACCCCGGGACAGGGGGCGTATGGCTACACCTTC
CAWTPGQGAYGYTF
>TRBV5-1|13|NA|TRBJ2-5|NA
TGCGCCAGCAGCGCCACCGGAGACGCGACCCAGTACTTC
CASSATGDATQYF